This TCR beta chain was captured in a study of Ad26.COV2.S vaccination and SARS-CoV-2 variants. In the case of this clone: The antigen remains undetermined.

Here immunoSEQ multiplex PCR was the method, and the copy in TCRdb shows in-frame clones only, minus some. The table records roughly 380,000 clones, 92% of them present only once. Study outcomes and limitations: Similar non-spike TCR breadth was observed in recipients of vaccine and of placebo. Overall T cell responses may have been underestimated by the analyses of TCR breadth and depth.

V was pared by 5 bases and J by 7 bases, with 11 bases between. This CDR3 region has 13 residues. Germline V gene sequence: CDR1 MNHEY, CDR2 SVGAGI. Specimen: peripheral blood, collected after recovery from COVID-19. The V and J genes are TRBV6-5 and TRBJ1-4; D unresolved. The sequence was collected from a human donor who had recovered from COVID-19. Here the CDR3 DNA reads TGTGCCAGCAGTCCAGCGTTAGGTGAAAAACTGTTTTTT. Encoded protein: CASSPALGEKLFF.